This entry lists 9 T cell receptor beta chains sequenced from one sample in a study of cytomegalovirus exposure and HLA in healthy donors. The assay was immunoSEQ multiplex PCR, and TCRdb's table has in-frame clones only and misses some. The table shows 60,000 to 65,000 clones, with 96% occurring only once. Sequencing was carried out using PBMCs. These receptor sequences come from a woman aged 18-29 years in good health and CMV-seronegative.

The table lists this clone with a count of one. This chain uses TRBV9 with TRBJ1-2; D not resolved. Trimming shortened V by 3 bases and J by 5 bases, and 17 bases separated the two germline ends. Germline CDR1 and CDR2: SGDLS and YYNGEE. The CDR3 consists of 15 residues. The CDR3: CASSGAGRRDYGYTF. The CDR3 coding sequence is TGTGCCAGCAGCGGAGCGGGTAGGAGGGATTATGGCTACACCTTC.

The V and J genes are TRBV7-2 and TRBJ1-2; 7 nucleotides align to TRBD1. The CDR3 has 18 amino acids. Germline values: CDR1 SGHTA, CDR2 FQGNSA. With V trimmed by 1 base and J by 8 bases, 19 bases remained unmatched. CDR3 coding DNA: TGTGCCAGCAGCTTAGGTTCCCCACGGACAGGAGGGTGGATGGGCTACACCTTC. This sequence encodes CASSLGSPRTGGWMGYTF.

The CDR3 DNA is TGTGCCAGCAGTTTATGGAGGACAGGGAGCAGCACAGATACGCAGTATTTT. Translated, it gives CASSLWRTGSSTDTQYF. The rearrangement joins TRBV28 to TRBJ2-3, with 8 positions matching TRBD1. The CDR3 contains 17 residues. Germline CDR1 is MDHEN and CDR2 is SYDVKM. V lost 0 bases, J lost 0 bases, and 5 bases stayed unmatched.

This chain connects TRBV5-1 to TRBJ2-7; TRBD1 matches 11 bases. CDR1 and CDR2 (germline): SGHRS, YFSETQ. The V segment lost 3 bases and the J segment 4 bases; nucleotides outside the gene matches: 3. There are 14 residues in the CDR3. The CDR3 DNA is TGCGCCAGCAGCTGGGGGACAGGGGGGTACGAGCAGTACTTC. Protein sequence: CASSWGTGGYEQYF.

This clone was seen only once. This chain links TRBV29-1 with TRBJ1-1; TRBD1 matches at 7 bases. The CDR3 is 13 residues long. V gave up 7 bases and J gave up 4 bases; unmatched junction bases: 9. Germline lookup yields CDR1 SQVTM and CDR2 ANQGSEA. CDR3 DNA sequence: TGCAGCGCAGAAAACAGGGGTACCACTGAAGCTTTCTTT. Its translation is CSAENRGTTEAFF. The whole variable domain, filled in from reference TRBV29-1 and TRBJ1-1, reads SAVISQKPSRDICQRGTSLTIQCQVDSQVTMMFWYRQQPGQSLTLIATANQGSEATYESGFVIDKFPISRPNLTFSTLTVSNMSPEDSSIYLCSAENRGTTEAFFGQGTRLTVV.

The J gene is TRBJ1-1, the V gene TRBV28; TRBD1 agrees at 7 bases. CDR1 is MDHEN and CDR2 is SYDVKM in the germline V gene. J was trimmed by 6 bases and V by 6 bases; bases with no gene match: 4. This CDR3 contains 12 residues. CDR3 bases: TGTGCCAGCAGCTGGGACAGCTCTGAAGCTTTCTTT. It yields the protein CASSWDSSEAFF.

The J gene is TRBJ2-2, the V gene TRBV11-3; the match to TRBD2 covers 9 bases. This CDR3 contains 16 residues. V dropped 4 bases and J dropped 6; count of bases not matched to a gene: 9. Germline CDR1 is SGHNT and CDR2 is YENEEA. CDR3 sequence (DNA): TGTGCCAGCAGCTCACCTAGCGGGACTGGTGCCGGGGAGCTGTTTTTT. Protein product: CASSSPSGTGAGELFF.

The chain has TRBV7-9 and TRBJ1-1; D gene uncertain. This CDR3 is built from 12 residues. Trimming took off 0 bases at V and 8 bases at J, with 7 bases between the two ends. Per germline, CDR1 SEHNR and CDR2 FQNEAQ (reference sequence). CDR3 sequence (DNA): TGTGCCAGCAGCTTAGCGCCTGGCGAAGCTTTCTTT. Amino acid sequence: CASSLAPGEAFF.

The chain couples TRBV14 to TRBJ1-5; 9 nucleotides line up with TRBD1. There are 23 residues in the CDR3. Germline V gene sequence: CDR1 SGHDN, CDR2 FVKESK. Unmatched junction bases numbered 21, after V lost 0 bases and J lost 0 bases. The CDR3 sequence is CASSQDLSPQTDRGCLSNQPQHF. The CDR3 DNA is TGTGCCAGCAGCCAAGATCTTTCCCCCCAGACCGACAGGGGGTGCCTTAGCAATCAGCCCCAGCATTTT.